Presented here are 27 T cell receptor beta chains from one specimen sequenced in a study of T cell repertoires in cytomegalovirus infection. TCRdb independently ran MiXCR on the reads; one entry per CDR3 protein. The table has 90,000 to 120,000 distinct CDR3 sequences, 20% to 30% seen once. The sequencing sample was made of CD8+ T cells from PBMCs. The source is a human donor in good health (CMV status not recorded). Some clones in this sample may be carry-over from other donors' samples.

In this sample, this clonotype turned up a few times. The chain combines TRBV28 with TRBJ2-7, with D perhaps matching TRBD1 (5 bases). The CDR3 covers 16 residues. CDR1 and CDR2 from the germline V gene are MDHEN and SYDVKM. V shed 5 bases and J shed 0 bases, with 17 bases lying between them. The CDR3 sequence is CASSPFGRESSYEQYF. As DNA, the CDR3 is TGTGCCAGCAGTCCCTTCGGCAGGGAATCCTCCTACGAGCAGTACTTC.

This clonotype was seen a handful of times. The rearrangement uses TRBV7-9 and TRBJ2-3; D remains ambiguous. Trimming pared 5 bases from V and 0 bases from J, leaving 6 bases between. This CDR3 contains 13 residues. Per the germline V gene, CDR1 is SEHNR and CDR2 is FQNEAQ (reference sequence). Here the CDR3 reads CASSADSTDTQYF. In DNA, the CDR3 is TGTGCCAGCAGCGCAGACAGCACAGATACGCAGTATTTT.

The CDR3 loop is CSESGREQGLGEQYF. The CDR3 DNA reads TGCAGCGAATCGGGACGTGAACAGGGCTTGGGGGAGCAGTACTTC. The V and J genes are TRBV29-1 and TRBJ2-7, with a tentative D call TRBD1 (6 bases). The V and J ends lost 7 bases and 7 bases respectively, with 26 bases between them. This CDR3 spans 15 amino acids. The V gene's germline CDR1 is SQVTM and CDR2 ANQGSEA.

The J gene is TRBJ1-1, the V gene TRBV29-1; no reliable D call. Germline V gene data show CDR1 as SQVTM and CDR2 as ANQGSEA. Trimming took off 4 bases at V and 4 bases at J, with 13 bases between the two ends. The CDR3 spans 13 residues. CDR3 region: CSVVMAWGTEAFF. CDR3 coding DNA: TGCAGCGTTGTCATGGCTTGGGGCACTGAAGCTTTCTTT.

The V gene is TRBV14, the J gene TRBJ2-2; the D gene is possibly TRBD1 (5 bases). The CDR3 sequence is 14 residues long. The V gene lost 2 bases and the J gene lost 7 bases, with 11 bases spanning the gap. The germline CDR1 and CDR2 sequences are SGHDN and FVKESK. In nucleotides, the CDR3 is TGTGCCAGCAGCCAATTCAGGGTCGGCGGGGAGCTGTTTTTT. Its protein is CASSQFRVGGELFF.

This clonotype was picked up a small number of times. V gene TRBV20-1 combines with J gene TRBJ2-7, with D uncertain. The CDR3 totals 12 residues. Germline CDR1 DFQATT, CDR2 SNEGSKA (reference sequence). V was cut by 5 bases and J by 4 bases, with 12 bases left in between. The CDR3 DNA follows: TGCAGTGCTGACCCAATGGGTTACGAGCAGTACTTC. This codes for CSADPMGYEQYF.

With respect to this clonotype: A much larger clone is a single base away; this may be a read error. J is TRBJ2-7 and V is TRBV7-8; D possibly corresponds to TRBD1 (6 bases). Per germline, CDR1 SGHVS and CDR2 FQNEAQ. Deletions cut 8 bases from V and 6 bases from J, with 17 bases between. The CDR3 runs 13 residues. CDR3 region: CASGLQGYGEQYF. The CDR3, as DNA: TGTGCCAGCGGCCTCCAGGGGTACGGCGAGCAGTACTTC.

V and J are TRBV6-1 and TRBJ1-1, with no clear D. This CDR3 is built from 14 residues. The ends were cut back, 6 bases at V and 5 bases at J, with 16 bases in the middle. Looked up from germline, CDR1 is MNHNS and CDR2 is SASEGT. CDR3: CASSSRRVDTEAFF. The CDR3 DNA reads TGTGCCAGCAGCTCGCGGCGGGTGGATACTGAAGCTTTCTTT.

This clonotype was detected ten times or more. V is TRBV7-2 and J is TRBJ1-6; weak D call: TRBD1 (5 bases). Germline V gene lookup returns CDR1 SGHTA and CDR2 FQGNSA. Trimming took 5 bases from V and 7 from J, leaving 15 bases between them. There are 15 residues in the CDR3. The CDR3, as DNA: TGTGCCAGCAGCGTCGGCGGTGGGGGGAATTCACCCCTCCACTTT. Protein: CASSVGGGGNSPLHF.

This clonotype was seen at least ten times. The rearrangement uses TRBV4-1 and TRBJ1-5, with 8 positions matching TRBD1. This CDR3 contains 17 residues. Trimming at V came to 6 bases and at J to 7 bases, leaving 17 bases not matched to a gene. From germline, CDR1 is MGHRA and CDR2 YSYEKL. The CDR3 region has the DNA TGCGCCAGCAGTCGGAGCCCAGGGGGCGCAGGGAGACAGCCCCAGCATTTT. This sequence encodes CASSRSPGGAGRQPQHF.

This clonotype has more than one count but fewer than ten. This chain links TRBV27 with TRBJ2-7; 9 bases map to TRBD2. With 4 bases clipped from V and 2 bases from J, the junction kept 6 bases outside the gene matches. The CDR3 covers 15 residues. The germline CDR1 and CDR2 sequences are MNHEY and SMNVEV (reference sequence). The CDR3 sequence is CASSSNPSGTYEQYF. CDR3 coding DNA: TGTGCCAGCAGTTCTAATCCTAGCGGGACCTACGAGCAGTACTTC.

The J gene is TRBJ2-7, the V gene TRBV4-3, with D possibly matching TRBD2 (6 bases). CDR1 and CDR2 (germline): LGHNA, YSLEER. V was pared by 0 bases and J by 2 bases, with 8 bases between. CDR3 length: 14 residues. CDR3 in amino acids: CASSQDSGPYEQYF. The CDR3 bases are TGCGCCAGCAGCCAAGATAGCGGTCCCTACGAGCAGTACTTC.

This clonotype was seen a few times. The rearrangement joins TRBV7-9 to TRBJ1-2; possible D gene TRBD1, 5 bases. In germline, CDR1 is SEHNR, CDR2 FQNEAQ (reference sequence). The V and J ends lost 0 bases and 7 bases respectively, with 12 bases between them. The CDR3 loop spans 14 amino acids. The CDR3 DNA is TGTGCCAGCAGCTTAGCGTCGCAGGGAGGTGGCTACACCTTC. This codes for CASSLASQGGGYTF.

Ten or more counts support this clonotype. The rearrangement links TRBV7-4 to TRBJ1-1, with D perhaps TRBD1 (6 bases). Germline V gene data show CDR1 as SGHVT and CDR2 as SQSDAQ. Trimming cost V 5 bases and J 12 bases, with 19 bases left between them. This CDR3 is 13 amino acids long. CDR3 loop: CASSLRDTLWPFF. The CDR3 nucleotides read TGTGCCAGCAGCCTTCGGGACACTCTTTGGCCTTTCTTT.

Ten or more counts support this clonotype. The rearrangement joins TRBV7-3 to TRBJ2-2; maybe TRBD1 (6 bases). The germline V gene has CDR1 SGHTA and CDR2 FQGTGA. With 5 bases removed from V and 7 bases from J, the gap between germline ends came to 8 bases. This CDR3 contains 12 residues. The CDR3 loop reads CASSPDSGELFF. The CDR3 region has the DNA TGTGCCAGCAGCCCGGACAGCGGGGAGCTGTTTTTT.

This chain links TRBV12-3 or TRBV12-4 with TRBJ1-2; D call uncertain. The CDR3 extends over 13 amino acids. V was shortened by 8 bases and J by 7 bases, with 17 bases between the two germline ends. The CDR3 spells CASGPRPAGGYTF. Here the CDR3 DNA reads TGTGCCAGCGGTCCGAGGCCGGCGGGTGGCTACACCTTC.

On this clonotype: This may be a read error: a much more frequent sequence differs by one nucleotide. The chain couples TRBV7-4 to TRBJ2-4, with TRBD2 as a possible D gene (5 bases). The better agreement between TRBJ2-1 and the DNA end casts doubt on the J call. CDR3 size: 15 residues. Germline V gene sequence: CDR1 SGHVT, CDR2 SQSDAQ. The chain's CDR3 is CASSFSDLAKNIQFF. In DNA, the CDR3 is TGTGCCAGCAGCTTCTCCGACCTAGCCAAAAACATTCAGTTCTTC.

V is TRBV20-1 and J is TRBJ2-1; tentatively, D is TRBD2 (6 bases). CDR1 is DFQATT, CDR2 SNEGSKA, per germline (reference sequence). The V end was cut by 0 bases, the J end by 4 bases, with 10 bases between. The CDR3 runs to 14 residues. The CDR3 spells CSARDLAHYNEQFF. The CDR3 DNA reads TGCAGTGCTAGAGACCTAGCGCATTACAATGAGCAGTTCTTC.

The chain carries TRBV14 and TRBJ2-7; D might be TRBD2 (5 bases). Germline CDR1 and CDR2: SGHDN and FVKESK. Trimming shortened V by 0 bases and J by 2 bases, and 14 bases separated the two germline ends. The CDR3 is 16 amino acids. The CDR3 DNA reads as TGTGCCAGCAGCCAAGATATCGGCGGGTTTCCCTACGAGCAGTACTTC. It translates to CASSQDIGGFPYEQYF.

The chain uses TRBV28 and TRBJ1-3; TRBD1 might be the D (5 bases). The CDR3 has 15 amino acids. Germline V lookup: CDR1 MDHEN, CDR2 SYDVKM. Trimming took 4 bases from V and 3 from J, leaving 13 bases between them. The CDR3 bases are TGTGCCAGCAGTTCCCTACAGGAGTTTGGAAACACCATATATTTT. Protein: CASSSLQEFGNTIYF.

This clonotype has a handful of counts. In DNA, the CDR3 is TGCGCCAGCAAAGAAACCGGGACGGAGGATGAAAAACTGTTTTTT. Its translation is CASKETGTEDEKLFF. The J gene is TRBJ1-4, the V gene TRBV10-2, with D tentatively TRBD1 (5 bases). Trimming pared 7 bases from V and 6 bases from J, leaving 18 bases between. This CDR3 is built from 15 residues. CDR1 and CDR2 (germline): WSHSY, SAAADI.

Concerning this clonotype: Since a much larger clone is just one base distant, this may be a read error. The rearrangement joins TRBV11-2 to TRBJ1-1, with D hard to call. Between the trimmed V and J ends, which lost 6 bases and 0 bases, there was a span of 2 bases. The CDR3 consists of 11 residues. CDR1 and CDR2 from the germline V gene are SGHAT and FQNNGV. CDR3 nucleotide sequence: TGTGCCAGCAGAGTGAACACTGAAGCTTTCTTT. It codes for CASRVNTEAFF.

This clonotype was picked up many times. The chain carries TRBV12-3 or TRBV12-4 and TRBJ2-2, with a possible D match to TRBD2 (5 bases). Trimming took 7 bases from V and 7 from J, leaving 13 bases between them. The CDR3 has 13 residues. The chain's CDR3 is CASNSGRGGELFF. DNA of the CDR3: TGTGCCAGCAACTCGGGGAGAGGCGGGGAGCTGTTTTTT.

The V call is TRBV2, the J call TRBJ2-2, with 11 bases that match TRBD2. The CDR3 spans 14 residues. The germline gives CDR1 SNHLY, CDR2 FYNNEI. With 6 bases clipped from V and 4 bases from J, the junction kept 1 base outside the gene matches. The DNA of the CDR3 is TGTGCCAGCAGCGGACTAGCGGGCACCGGGGAGCTGTTTTTT. Translating gives CASSGLAGTGELFF.

V and J are TRBV9 and TRBJ2-3; a possible D gene is TRBD2 (7 bases). The CDR3 loop spans 15 amino acids. Trimming took off 2 bases at V and 2 bases at J, with 12 bases between the two ends. Germline V gene data show CDR1 as SGDLS and CDR2 as YYNGEE. As DNA, the CDR3 is TGTGCCAGCAGCGTGGGGGGGCGAAACACAGATACGCAGTATTTT. Residues: CASSVGGRNTDTQYF.

This sequence joins TRBV27 and TRBJ2-2, with 7 bases that match TRBD2. CDR1 is MNHEY, CDR2 SMNVEV, per germline (reference sequence). Trimming at V came to 3 bases and at J to 6 bases, leaving 7 bases not matched to a gene. The CDR3 sequence is 15 residues long. CDR3 in amino acids: CASSFGTSASGELFF. Here the CDR3 DNA reads TGTGCCAGCAGTTTCGGCACTAGCGCATCCGGGGAGCTGTTTTTT.

In its sample, this clonotype was seen many times. V gene TRBV20-1 combines with J gene TRBJ2-7; 9 nucleotides match TRBD1. This CDR3 region has 12 residues. Germline V gene sequence: CDR1 DFQATT, CDR2 SNEGSKA (reference sequence). Trimming cost V 6 bases and J 2 bases; bases outside gene matches: 2. DNA for the CDR3: TGCAGTGCACGGGACAGGGCCTACGAGCAGTACTTC. Its translation is CSARDRAYEQYF.